A single TCR beta chain is shown here with its context. Clones were sequenced by immunoSEQ multiplex PCR, and TCRdb holds only the in-frame ones, with some missing. The sample holds tens of thousands of clones; around 88% are singletons and the top ten take roughly 24%. Germline-derived CDR1 and CDR2 are MNHEY and SVGEGT. Losses at the gene ends were 0 bases for V and 2 bases for J; bases not matched to a gene: 3. The CDR3 contains 15 residues. This sample is part of a study of blood T cell repertoires in COVID-19. Study information: Spain, Italy and the United States supplied samples that represented acute and convalescent COVID-19.

Sequencing was performed on peripheral blood. The receptor was derived from a human donor with active COVID-19. The donor label of this sample is uncertain. This chain links TRBV6-2 or TRBV6-3 with TRBJ2-7, with 8 bases aligning to TRBD2. CDR3 loop: CASSYSAGGTYEQYF. The CDR3 DNA reads TGTGCCAGCAGTTACTCGGCGGGAGGAACCTACGAGCAGTACTTC.